The clone carrying this T cell receptor (beta chain) was recorded many times. Its antigen remains unknown. This record belongs to a study of T-cell memory formation after mild COVID-19. Across the study: The two donors had largely donor-specific TCR clusters. Whole-study results and caveats: Proof of SARS-CoV-2 specificity was absent for the second-wave clones that crested on day 37. Within pre-infection memory, some responding clones were found, suggesting cross-reactive memory joined. Among CD4+ contracting clones, most were CM and EM, and CD8+ ones EMRA.

Via MiXCR, TCRdb re-called the 5' RACE reads, giving one row per CDR3 protein. Of 530,000 or so distinct CDR3 sequences listed, roughly a sixth are singletons. Germline V CDR1 and CDR2: SNHLY, FYNNEI. The V end lost 6 bases, the J end lost 5 bases, and 7 bases lay between the germline ends. CDR3 size: 12 residues. This TCR came from an adult woman who had mild COVID-19 (a few samples of this study predate the infection). Cell type and time point are not known. V and J are TRBV2 and TRBJ1-4; D not resolved. The specimen was PBMCs or a T cell subset sorted from them (not recorded which). The CDR3 coding sequence is TGTGCCAGCAGGGCTTTGAATGAAAAACTGTTTTTT. Translating gives CASRALNEKLFF.